One and the same sample provided the 21 T cell receptor beta chains below, sequenced in a study of T cell responses to AZD1222 COVID-19 vaccine. Here immunoSEQ multiplex PCR was the method, and the copy in TCRdb shows in-frame clones only, minus some. The sample has some 150,000 clones, 90% seen once. The sequencing used peripheral blood, collected on day 0 of AZD1222 vaccination. These receptor sequences come from an adult in good health.

This rearrangement joins TRBV11-1 to TRBJ1-1; D gene unclear. CDR3 size: 14 residues. Germline values: CDR1 SGHAT, CDR2 FQDESV (reference sequence). V was shortened by 5 bases and J by 1 base, with 11 bases between the two germline ends. CDR3 in amino acids: CASSLEVGNTEAFF. CDR3 DNA sequence: TGTGCCAGCAGCCTTGAAGTGGGGAACACTGAAGCTTTCTTT.

This chain joins TRBV6-6 and TRBJ1-4; D call uncertain. The CDR3 totals 11 residues. Germline V gene sequence: CDR1 MNHNY, CDR2 SVGAGI (reference sequence). Trimming took 2 bases from V and 14 from J, leaving 9 bases between them. The CDR3 loop is CASSYPGRLFF. In DNA form, the CDR3 reads TGTGCCAGCAGTTACCCAGGTCGGCTGTTTTTT.

The V call is TRBV5-4, the J call TRBJ2-1; D perhaps matches TRBD1 (6 bases). Between the trimmed V and J ends, which lost 5 bases and 5 bases, there was a span of 14 bases. This CDR3 is built from 14 residues. Germline V gives CDR1 SGHNT, CDR2 YYREEE (reference sequence). Here the CDR3 reads CASRFRDNNNEQFF. In DNA form, the CDR3 reads TGTGCCAGCAGATTCCGGGACAACAACAATGAGCAGTTCTTC.

The chain uses TRBV20-1 and TRBJ2-3, with a weak D call TRBD1 (5 bases). V lost 3 bases, J lost 6 bases, and 22 bases lay in between. There are 16 residues in the CDR3. Germline V gives CDR1 DFQATT, CDR2 SNEGSKA (reference sequence). In nucleotides, the CDR3 is TGCAGTGCTAGTCTCACCCAGGGCGGCCTTTGGGATACGCAGTATTTT. This sequence encodes CSASLTQGGLWDTQYF.

This clone came up a few times. CDR3 DNA sequence: TGTGCCAGCAGAAGGCTCCGGACGTCACTAAATCAGCCCCAGCATTTT. Its translation: CASRRLRTSLNQPQHF. The chain uses TRBV9 and TRBJ1-5, with D uncertain. Trimming cost V 5 bases and J 4 bases, with 19 bases left between them. CDR1 SGDLS and CDR2 YYNGEE come from the germline V gene. The CDR3 is 16 amino acids.

The CDR3 region is CASSFRSGEGDGIGSTEAFF. Here the CDR3 DNA reads TGTGCCAGCAGCTTTAGGTCGGGGGAAGGGGACGGAATTGGGTCCACTGAAGCTTTCTTT. The chain combines TRBV7-6 with TRBJ1-1; D is possibly TRBD1 (5 bases). V lost 3 bases and J 4 bases, leaving 30 bases between the germline ends. The CDR3 totals 20 residues. CDR1 is SGHVS and CDR2 is FNYEAQ in the germline V gene.

This chain uses TRBV6-4 with TRBJ2-3, with no clear D. The CDR3 has 15 amino acids. V shed 3 bases and J shed 2 bases, with 12 bases lying between them. The V gene's germline CDR1 is MRHNA and CDR2 SNTAGT. The CDR3 DNA reads TGTGCCAGCAGTGAATTAAGCGAGCCCACAGATACGCAGTATTTT. Its translation is CASSELSEPTDTQYF.

The chain links TRBV7-8 to TRBJ1-3, with no clear D. Trimming pared 4 bases from V and 0 bases from J, leaving 10 bases between. Germline V CDR1 and CDR2: SGHVS, FQNEAQ. The CDR3 spans 15 residues. This CDR3 is CASSYEGNSGNTIYF. The CDR3 DNA is TGTGCCAGCAGCTACGAGGGTAACTCTGGAAACACCATATATTTT.

The chain couples TRBV6-4 to TRBJ2-1, with D possibly TRBD2 on 5 matching bases. The V end was cut by 10 bases, the J end by 3 bases, with 13 bases between. Germline CDR1 MRHNA, CDR2 SNTAGT. The CDR3 spans 13 residues. The CDR3 region is CATRDASYNEQFF. The CDR3 coding sequence is TGTGCCACCCGGGATGCTAGCTACAATGAGCAGTTCTTC.

This clone was observed once. The chain combines TRBV14 with TRBJ1-1; 8 bases are a match to TRBD1. CDR3 length equals 14 residues. Germline CDR1 reads SGHDN; CDR2 reads FVKESK. The trim removed 5 bases at V and 3 bases at J, leaving 5 bases unmatched. CDR3 residues: CASSRRQGYTEAFF. In DNA form, the CDR3 reads TGTGCCAGCAGCAGAAGACAGGGGTACACTGAAGCTTTCTTT.

The chain combines TRBV18 with TRBJ1-5, with 8 bases identical to TRBD1. The length of the CDR3 is 17 residues. Germline CDR1 is KGHSH and CDR2 is LQKENI. The trim removed 2 bases at V and 4 bases at J, leaving 10 bases unmatched. The CDR3 nucleotides read TGTGCCAGCTCACCAAAAGGGCAGGGGGCTTCAAATCAGCCCCAGCATTTT. This translates into CASSPKGQGASNQPQHF.

The chain has TRBV7-6 and TRBJ2-5; TRBD1 matches 7 bases. CDR1 is SGHVS and CDR2 is FNYEAQ in the germline V gene. The CDR3 covers 13 residues. J lost 6 bases, V lost 7 bases, and 8 bases had no gene match. Here the CDR3 DNA reads TGTGCCAGCAATGGACAGGCGGAGAAGACCCAGTACTTC. It specifies CASNGQAEKTQYF.

The CDR3 region has the DNA TGTGCCAGCAGCTTAGTCTACAATGAGCAGTTCTTC. This encodes CASSLVYNEQFF. This chain joins TRBV7-9 and TRBJ2-1; D remains unclear. The germline V gene has CDR1 SEHNR and CDR2 FQNEAQ (reference sequence). The CDR3 totals 12 residues. The V end was cut by 1 base, the J end by 3 bases, with 1 base between.

This clone turned up a few times. This chain connects TRBV7-9 to TRBJ1-5, with 7 bases lining up with TRBD1. Germline CDR1 is SEHNR and CDR2 is FQNEAQ (reference sequence). V shed 1 base and J 6 bases; nucleotides not matched to a gene: 3. The CDR3 is made up of 14 amino acids. In nucleotides, the CDR3 is TGTGCCAGCAGCTTAGGACAGGGTGGTCAGCCCCAGCATTTT. Translating gives CASSLGQGGQPQHF.

This chain links TRBV19 with TRBJ2-7; 10 bases map to TRBD1. V lost 7 bases, J lost 4 bases, and 7 bases stayed unmatched. CDR1 and CDR2 from the germline V gene are LNHDA and SQIVND (reference sequence). CDR3 length: 14 residues. CDR3 in amino acids: CASTPGTGDYEQYF. The DNA for the CDR3 is TGTGCCAGTACTCCTGGGACAGGGGATTACGAGCAGTACTTC.

The V gene is TRBV15, the J gene TRBJ2-1, with D perhaps TRBD1 (5 bases). Germline V gene data show CDR1 as LNHNV and CDR2 as YYDKDF (reference sequence). The CDR3 is 16 amino acids. Trimming left V 0 bases short and J 4 bases short, with 13 bases between. CDR3 loop: CATSRESRALYNEQFF. CDR3 sequence (DNA): TGTGCCACCAGCAGAGAGTCCAGGGCACTATACAATGAGCAGTTCTTC.

The chain combines TRBV15 with TRBJ2-7; 9 bases map to TRBD1. CDR3 size: 15 residues. Germline trimming cut 4 bases from V and 2 bases from J; bases unmatched to any gene: 6. Germline V gives CDR1 LNHNV, CDR2 YYDKDF (reference sequence). In DNA, the CDR3 is TGTGCCACCAGCATCAGACAGGGGGAAACCTACGAGCAGTACTTC. Translating it yields CATSIRQGETYEQYF. Using reference TRBV15 and TRBJ2-7 for the parts outside the CDR3, the full variable domain is DAMVIQNPRYQVTQFGKPVTLSCSQTLNHNVMYWYQQKSSQAPKLLFHYYDKDFNNEADTPDNFQSRRPNTSFCFLDIRSPGLGDTAMYLCATSIRQGETYEQYFGPGTRLTVT.

The chain uses TRBV7-6 and TRBJ2-1, with a tentative D call TRBD2 (5 bases). In germline, CDR1 is SGHVS, CDR2 FNYEAQ. V lost 5 bases and J lost 1, with 15 bases in between. CDR3 size: 16 residues. CDR3 nucleotides: TGTGCCAGCAGCCGTGCAGGAGCGGATTCCTACAATGAGCAGTTCTTC. Its protein is CASSRAGADSYNEQFF.

This rearrangement joins TRBV5-1 to TRBJ1-1, with TRBD1 matching over 8 bases. The CDR3 has 15 residues. V trimming: 4 bases; J trimming: 2 bases; junction bases outside the gene matches: 7. Germline V CDR1 and CDR2: SGHRS, YFSETQ. For the CDR3, the DNA is TGCGCCAGCAGCCTCGAGACAGGGGTAAACACTGAAGCTTTCTTT. Translated, it gives CASSLETGVNTEAFF.

V gene TRBV6-4 combines with J gene TRBJ1-5, with D hard to call. The V gene's germline CDR1 is MRHNA and CDR2 SNTAGT. The CDR3 spans 9 residues. The ends were cut back, 6 bases at V and 14 bases at J, with 8 bases in the middle. CDR3: CASSGKEHF. In DNA, the CDR3 is TGTGCCAGCAGCGGGAAGGAGCATTTT.

The V and J genes are TRBV24-1 and TRBJ1-1, with D tentatively TRBD1 (6 bases). Germline V lookup: CDR1 KGHDR, CDR2 SFDVKD. The V end was cut by 7 bases, the J end by 6 bases, with 14 bases between. The CDR3 runs to 13 residues. CDR3 loop: CATRTEGGPEAFF. In DNA form, the CDR3 reads TGTGCCACCAGGACCGAAGGGGGTCCTGAAGCTTTCTTT.